The clone carrying this TCR beta chain was observed a few times. In the original analysis: Amplification from reference gene primers served as the basis for estimated nucleated cell counts. Generated by immunoSEQ multiplex PCR, the TCRdb table keeps only in-frame clones and is missing some. That table supplies the V and J calls and clone size; D and trimming were determined from the DNA. The table has roughly 260,000 clones, 82% seen once. The entry originates in a study of blood T cell repertoires in COVID-19. Study in general: Specimens from acute and convalescent COVID-19 originated in the United States, Italy and Spain. The analysed material was cDNA or gDNA that came from T cells, B-cell-depleted T cells, or PBMCs.

The specimen was peripheral blood. The TCR sequence derives from a woman aged 18-29 years with acute or convalescent COVID-19.

The CDR3 here is CASSPRGNRVGGNQPQHF. CDR3 DNA: TGTGCCAGCAGTCCTCGAGGGAATCGGGTCGGGGGGAATCAGCCCCAGCATTTT. V is TRBV27 and J is TRBJ1-5, with TRBD1 as a possible D gene (5 bases). The germline V gene has CDR1 MNHEY and CDR2 SMNVEV (reference sequence). The CDR3 extends over 18 amino acids. Trimming removed 5 bases from V and 4 bases from J, with 24 bases in between.